A single sample is the source of the 32 T cell receptor beta chains below, sequenced in a study of monozygotic twins with inflammatory bowel disease. TCRdb reanalyzed the 5' RACE reads, giving one entry per CDR3 protein sequence and no DNA. The listing contains some 330,000 distinct CDR3 sequences. Sequenced input: blood. The source of these receptors is a human donor with ulcerative colitis or Crohn's disease, or a healthy co-twin of an affected twin (not recorded which).

The V call is TRBV5-1, the J call TRBJ2-1. The germline gives CDR1 SGHRS, CDR2 YFSETQ. The CDR3 is 15 amino acids. CDR3 sequence reads: CASSFLSEGVNEQFF.

J is TRBJ2-3 and V is TRBV6-2 or TRBV6-3; the TCRdb call, TRBD1, lacks DNA for checking. The CDR3 has 15 residues. The V gene's germline CDR1 is MNHEY and CDR2 SVGEGT. The CDR3 loop is CASSLVWGSTDTQYF.

The rearrangement links TRBV5-5 to TRBJ1-1; TCRdb picks TRBD1, but there is no DNA to check that call. The CDR3 is 15 amino acids. Germline values: CDR1 SGHKS, CDR2 YYEKEE (reference sequence). The CDR3 is CASSLGRGQGTEAFF.

V usage is TRBV21-1 and J usage is TRBJ2-2. TRBV21-1 is designated a pseudogene. The CDR3 is made up of 15 amino acids. CDR3 residues: CASSSTKANTGELFF.

V and J are TRBV20-1 and TRBJ2-1; TCRdb reports TRBD2, a call that lacks DNA to check it against. The germline V gene encodes CDR1 DFQATT and CDR2 SNEGSKA (reference sequence). There are 17 residues in the CDR3. The CDR3 is CSARRIGATSGSYEQFF.

The chain has TRBV2 and TRBJ2-7. The CDR3 is 15 residues long. Germline V CDR1 and CDR2: SNHLY, FYNNEI. CDR3: CASSEGRLLSYEQYF.

The chain employs TRBV20-1 and TRBJ2-1; TCRdb returns TRBD2, unconfirmable since there is no DNA. Germline V CDR1 and CDR2: DFQATT, SNEGSKA (reference sequence). This CDR3 contains 15 residues. CDR3 residues: CSARARLAGNTEQFF.

This CDR3 is CASRARDRSENEQFF. This sequence joins TRBV5-1 and TRBJ2-1; the TRBD1 assignment by TCRdb is unverifiable without DNA. CDR3 length: 15 residues. In germline, CDR1 is SGHRS, CDR2 YFSETQ.

The chain employs TRBV7-2 and TRBJ2-3; TCRdb selects TRBD1, and the lack of DNA leaves this call unchecked. CDR1 and CDR2 from the germline V gene are SGHTA and FQGNSA. CDR3 length: 14 amino acids. CDR3 in amino acids: CASSGTGLTDTQYF.

This chain links TRBV27 with TRBJ2-5; TCRdb designates TRBD1, a call that cannot be tested without DNA. Per germline, CDR1 MNHEY and CDR2 SMNVEV (reference sequence). The CDR3 runs 15 residues. This CDR3 is CASRRSNREQETQYF.

This chain's CDR3 is CSAFDRGYGYTF. The chain uses TRBV20-1 and TRBJ1-2. Germline values: CDR1 DFQATT, CDR2 SNEGSKA (reference sequence). There are 12 residues in the CDR3.

The chain joins TRBV7-2 to TRBJ2-7; TCRdb reports TRBD2, a call that lacks DNA to check it against. The CDR3 has 14 amino acids. Germline assignment: CDR1 SGHTA and CDR2 FQGNSA. CDR3 region: CASSLGERGYEQYF.

The chain uses TRBV5-1 and TRBJ2-5; TCRdb outputs TRBD2, but without DNA this stays unchecked. Germline CDR1 reads SGHRS; CDR2 reads YFSETQ. CDR3 length: 15 amino acids. The CDR3 region is CASSLMLADQETQYF.

The V and J genes are TRBV20-1 and TRBJ2-1; TCRdb reports TRBD2, a call that lacks DNA to check it against. Germline loops: CDR1 DFQATT, CDR2 SNEGSKA (reference sequence). The CDR3 loop spans 12 amino acids. The CDR3 reads CSARAGSLGQFF.

V usage is TRBV29-1 and J usage is TRBJ2-2; there is no DNA to check the TCRdb D call of TRBD2. This CDR3 is built from 17 residues. The germline gives CDR1 SQVTM, CDR2 ANQGSEA. The chain's CDR3 is CSVRGSGRAGNTGELFF.

V usage is TRBV20-1 and J usage is TRBJ1-4. Per the germline V gene, CDR1 is DFQATT and CDR2 is SNEGSKA (reference sequence). CDR3 length: 14 amino acids. The CDR3 protein is CSAREGINDEKLFF.

This chain connects TRBV29-1 to TRBJ1-1; checking the TCRdb D call of TRBD1 is not possible without DNA. From germline, CDR1 is SQVTM and CDR2 ANQGSEA. CDR3 length: 13 residues. The CDR3 sequence is CSVETSRGTEAFF.

This sequence joins TRBV10-3 and TRBJ2-1. The length of the CDR3 is 14 residues. The germline V gene has CDR1 ENHRY and CDR2 SYGVKD. CDR3 residues: CAISSGLTVDEQFF.

The chain is built from TRBV18 and TRBJ2-2; the TCRdb D gene call, TRBD1, has no DNA to confirm it. Germline CDR1 KGHSH, CDR2 LQKENI. CDR3 size: 15 residues. CDR3: CASSSGQVNTGELFF.

This chain links TRBV5-1 with TRBJ1-1. The CDR3 loop spans 13 amino acids. Germline-derived CDR1 and CDR2 are SGHRS and YFSETQ. The CDR3 sequence: CASSANLNTEAFF.

The chain employs TRBV9 and TRBJ2-3. The CDR3 contains 17 residues. Germline values: CDR1 SGDLS, CDR2 YYNGEE. CDR3 sequence: CASSVAPQAISTDTQYF.

V and J are TRBV11-2 and TRBJ2-3. The V gene's germline CDR1 is SGHAT and CDR2 FQNNGV. This CDR3 has 13 amino acids. This chain's CDR3 is CASSLASGDTQYF.

V and J are TRBV28 and TRBJ2-7. The CDR3 sequence is 13 residues long. Germline CDR1 MDHEN, CDR2 SYDVKM. The CDR3 protein is CASSLPQNYEQYF.

CDR3 region: CASTDEGLPPYEQYF. The V gene is TRBV6-2 or TRBV6-3, the J gene TRBJ2-7; the D call from TCRdb, TRBD2, cannot be confirmed without DNA. Germline loops: CDR1 MNHEY, CDR2 SVGEGT. The CDR3 totals 15 residues.

V usage is TRBV4-3 and J usage is TRBJ2-2; TCRdb calls TRBD2, which cannot be checked without DNA. The CDR3 has 15 amino acids. CDR1 and CDR2 from the germline V gene are LGHNA and YSLEER. This chain's CDR3 is CASSHGLSNTGELFF.

CDR3 amino acids: CASSRWDSGNTIYF. The chain has TRBV28 and TRBJ1-3. CDR1 is MDHEN and CDR2 is SYDVKM in the germline V gene. The CDR3 extends over 14 amino acids.

The chain uses TRBV30 and TRBJ1-1; TCRdb selects TRBD1, and the lack of DNA leaves this call unchecked. The CDR3 consists of 13 residues. The V gene's germline CDR1 is GTSNPN and CDR2 SVGIG (reference sequence). The CDR3 protein is CACSGTVNTEAFF.

This chain uses TRBV18 with TRBJ2-2; TCRdb gives TRBD1 as the D gene, but with no DNA this cannot be confirmed. Germline CDR1 reads KGHSH; CDR2 reads LQKENI. The CDR3 runs to 13 residues. The CDR3 is CASSPYPGGELFF.

The rearrangement joins TRBV4-2 to TRBJ2-5; without DNA, the TCRdb call of TRBD1 cannot be checked. Germline loops: CDR1 LGHNA, CDR2 YNFKEQ. The CDR3 length is 15 residues. This CDR3 reads CASSQAPGSQETQYF.

V is TRBV12-3 or TRBV12-4 and J is TRBJ1-5; lacking DNA, the TRBD1 call made by TCRdb goes unchecked. The CDR3 extends over 16 amino acids. The CDR3 spells CASSSRGGATNQPQHF.

The chain couples TRBV12-3 or TRBV12-4 to TRBJ1-2; TCRdb designates TRBD1, a call that cannot be tested without DNA. This CDR3 has 12 residues. This CDR3 is CASSSQRGGYTF.

CDR3 residues: CATSRDSPRRQETQYF. The genes are TRBV15 and TRBJ2-5; TCRdb calls TRBD2, which cannot be checked without DNA. CDR1 is LNHNV, CDR2 YYDKDF, per germline (reference sequence). This CDR3 region has 16 residues.